Below are 2 T cell receptor beta chains sequenced from a single sample in a study of radiation and T cells in renal cell carcinoma. Measured with immunoSEQ multiplex PCR; TCRdb has only the in-frame clones, and not every one. Of 45,000 to 65,000 clones in the sample, around 78% are singletons; the top ten hold 7.3%. The time point denotes: baseline pretreatment blood. Treatment: 15 Gy SBRT to primary tumor, nephrectomy 4 weeks later. The specimen comprised blood, sampled from a patient whose treatment included radiotherapy and nephrectomy. The receptors were gathered from a man between 60 and 70 years old with renal cell carcinoma.

This clone occurred once. The J gene is TRBJ2-3, the V gene TRBV11-2; 16 bases map to TRBD2. This CDR3 is built from 18 residues. CDR1 is SGHAT, CDR2 FQNNGV, per germline. Germline trimming cut 4 bases from V and 1 base from J; bases unmatched to any gene: 5. CDR3 region: CASSYWGTSGRGTDTQYF. In DNA form, the CDR3 reads TGTGCCAGCAGCTATTGGGGGACTAGCGGGAGGGGCACAGATACGCAGTATTTT.

This rearrangement joins TRBV19 to TRBJ1-1, with D perhaps TRBD1 (6 bases). Germline CDR1 and CDR2: LNHDA and SQIVND (reference sequence). The CDR3 covers 15 residues. Trimming left V 3 bases short and J 4 bases short, with 15 bases between. The CDR3 nucleotides are TGTGCCAGTAGTATCCCCCGGGGGCACGGCACTGAAGCTTTCTTT. The encoded protein is CASSIPRGHGTEAFF.